These 5 T cell receptor beta chains were all obtained from the same sample, sequenced in a study of cytomegalovirus exposure and HLA in healthy donors. The PCR was carried out with 60 Vbeta primers and 13 Jbeta primers. Sequencing was performed with immunoSEQ multiplex PCR; in TCRdb, only in-frame clones are kept and a portion is missing. This table holds some 96,000 clones, roughly 80% found once. Sequenced: PBMCs. Receptors were obtained from a man aged 35-49 years in good health and CMV-seropositive.

This CDR3 reads CASSLRTGDQETQYF. The CDR3 region has the DNA TGTGCCAGCAGTCTCCGGACAGGAGACCAAGAGACCCAGTACTTC. The chain recombines TRBV6-5 with TRBJ2-5; 7 bases match TRBD1. V lost 5 bases to trimming and J lost 0 bases; unmatched junction nucleotides: 6. The CDR3 runs to 15 residues. The germline CDR1 and CDR2 sequences are MNHEY and SVGAGI.

This clone was recorded once. The V and J genes are TRBV6-5 and TRBJ1-5, with 7 bases that match TRBD1. CDR3 length: 15 residues. V lost 5 bases and J lost 6; bases outside the gene matches: 10. The germline gives CDR1 MNHEY, CDR2 SVGAGI. Written as DNA, the CDR3 is TGTGCCAGCAGTGGGGTGGTAGGGGGCGGTCAGCCCCAGCATTTT. As protein: CASSGVVGGGQPQHF.

The V call is TRBV7-2, the J call TRBJ2-3; 10 nucleotides match TRBD2. V lost 4 bases, J lost 1 base, and 5 bases stayed unmatched. Germline loops: CDR1 SGHTA, CDR2 FQGNSA. The CDR3 consists of 16 residues. This CDR3 is CASSSQAGGGTDTQYF. In DNA, the CDR3 is TGTGCCAGCAGCTCCCAAGCGGGGGGGGGCACAGATACGCAGTATTTT.

This clone was found a few times. This same CDR3 is encoded by further DNA sequences in the sample. The genes are TRBV7-2 and TRBJ2-2, with a weak D call TRBD2 (6 bases). Trimming left V 5 bases short and J 2 bases short, with 9 bases between. The CDR3 sequence is 14 residues long. CDR1 is SGHTA, CDR2 FQGNSA, per germline. This chain's CDR3 is CASSPGLNTGELFF. The CDR3 nucleotides are TGTGCCAGCAGCCCTGGACTAAACACCGGGGAGCTGTTTTTT.

This clone has a handful of counts. The chain recombines TRBV29-1 with TRBJ2-5; the match to TRBD2 covers 9 bases. V lost 1 base and J lost 2; bases outside the gene matches: 2. The CDR3 covers 14 residues. Germline V gives CDR1 SQVTM, CDR2 ANQGSEA. CDR3 sequence reads: CSVEVSGRQETQYF. In nucleotides, the CDR3 is TGCAGCGTTGAAGTCAGCGGGAGGCAAGAGACCCAGTACTTC.